This T cell receptor beta chain was documented in a study of T-cell reconstitution after alpha-beta-depleted transplantation in children. General study results and limits: Some patients showed high day-60 TCRbeta diversity, which derived from surviving recipient T cells and thymic progenitors.

Of note for this clonotype: Its cognate antigen is unknown.

Germline V gene sequence: CDR1 LGHDT, CDR2 YNNKEL (reference sequence). The CDR3 covers 14 residues. With 3 bases clipped from V and 6 bases from J, the junction kept 2 bases outside the gene matches. The TCRbeta library was prepared with unique molecular identifiers. TCRdb fed the PCR reads into MiXCR, producing one record per CDR3 protein. The sample shows roughly 420,000 distinct CDR3 sequences, roughly 16% of them seen only once. The chain carries TRBV3-1 and TRBJ2-7; 13 bases fit TRBD2. The source was PBMCs, mostly from graft donor cells, collected 360 days after TCRalphabeta/CD19-depleted stem cell transplant. This TCR came from a boy younger than two who had a stem cell transplant for Wiskott-Aldrich syndrome, so the T cells may come from the graft donor. The CDR3 is CASSQGLAGTEQYF. In nucleotides, the CDR3 is TGTGCCAGCAGCCAGGGACTAGCGGGGACCGAGCAGTACTTC.